This TCR beta chain was observed in a study of T cell repertoires in cytomegalovirus infection. Study-level background: Recently identified HLA-C-restricted CMV epitopes and well-studied HLA-B-restricted CMV epitopes were used by the study. Signatures in public TCR beta sequences pointed to both CMV infection and matching HLA type.

TCRdb independently ran MiXCR on the reads; one entry per CDR3 protein. The data hold some 800,000 distinct CDR3 sequences, with about 31% observed a single time. Study results and limitations: It was HLA-C-restricted CMV-specific TCR beta clonotypes that dominated the response ex vivo. Using cumulative public TCR beta family frequency, the authors identified those who carried CMV together with the relevant HLA.

Germline assignment: CDR1 SEHNR and CDR2 FQNEAQ (reference sequence). The CDR3 is made up of 11 amino acids. The germline V and J ends were trimmed by 8 bases and 9 bases, with 11 bases remaining between them. This clonotype has just a few counts. The antigen remains unidentified. V usage is TRBV7-9 and J usage is TRBJ2-1; D ambiguous. This TCR derives from a human donor in good health (CMV status not recorded). Some clones in this sample may be carry-over from other donors' samples. Sequences were derived from cultured CD8+ T cells from PBMCs, sampled from culture after CMV antigen stimulation. Here the CDR3 reads CASAFGGEQFF. The CDR3 nucleotides are TGTGCCAGCGCGTTCGGTGGTGAGCAGTTCTTC.